A single sample gave rise to the 27 T cell receptor beta chains below, sequenced in a study of Ad26.COV2.S vaccination and SARS-CoV-2 variants. Treatment described: 15 to 20 received Ad26.COV2.S at low or high dose, single or two shots; a few received placebo; per-sample allocation not given. Sampling was performed 63 days after the first vaccine or placebo injection. The protocol was immunoSEQ multiplex PCR, while the TCRdb copy is restricted to in-frame clones and leaves out a portion. The sample records hundreds of thousands of clones, about nine tenths being singletons. The sample was peripheral blood, taken in a trial of Ad26.COV2.S vaccine versus placebo. The receptors were gathered from a person aged 18-60 years who received the Ad26.COV2.S COVID-19 vaccine or a placebo.

This clone was recorded only once. This CDR3 reads CASSKGQGSSYEQYF. The CDR3 DNA sequence: TGTGCCAGCAGCAAGGGACAGGGGAGCTCCTACGAGCAGTACTTC. The gene calls are TRBV4-2 and TRBJ2-7, with 10 bases that match TRBD1. Trimming at V came to 5 bases and at J to 0 bases, leaving 4 bases not matched to a gene. CDR3 length equals 15 residues. CDR1 and CDR2 from the germline V gene are LGHNA and YNFKEQ.

The V and J genes are TRBV27 and TRBJ1-2; D remains unclear. The CDR3 sequence is 15 residues long. Trimming took off 4 bases at V and 4 bases at J, with 16 bases between the two ends. Germline values: CDR1 MNHEY, CDR2 SMNVEV (reference sequence). The CDR3: CASSSRLGRVYGYTF. In DNA form, the CDR3 reads TGTGCCAGCAGTTCCAGACTCGGACGGGTCTATGGCTACACCTTC.

The chain joins TRBV6-2 or TRBV6-3 to TRBJ1-5; no clear D gene. CDR1 and CDR2 from the germline V gene are MNHEY and SVGEGT. V gave up 2 bases and J gave up 9 bases, with 14 bases separating them. The CDR3 covers 14 residues. The CDR3 protein is CASSYESRPGPQHF. CDR3 DNA: TGTGCCAGCAGTTACGAGTCCCGCCCTGGGCCCCAGCATTTT.

V is TRBV19 and J is TRBJ1-2; possibly TRBD1 for D (5 bases). Germline V CDR1 and CDR2: LNHDA, SQIVND (reference sequence). CDR3 length: 13 amino acids. Trimming removed 3 bases at V and 6 bases at J, with 11 bases between. The CDR3 DNA sequence: TGTGCCAGTAGTATTGCAGGGAAACATGGCTACACCTTC. Translation: CASSIAGKHGYTF.

V is TRBV7-9 and J is TRBJ2-7; D is perhaps TRBD1 or TRBD2 (5 bases each). Per germline, CDR1 SEHNR and CDR2 FQNEAQ (reference sequence). This CDR3 is 17 amino acids long. V shed 5 bases and J shed 7 bases, with 27 bases lying between them. The CDR3 here is CASSLSLGRDPMGEQYF. The CDR3 nucleotides are TGTGCCAGCAGCCTCAGCTTGGGTAGGGACCCCATGGGAGAGCAGTACTTC.

This clone has a handful of counts. The chain couples TRBV12-3 or TRBV12-4 to TRBJ1-1; D is perhaps TRBD1 (5 bases). The length of the CDR3 is 13 residues. V was pared by 7 bases and J by 5 bases, with 14 bases between. CDR3 coding DNA: TGTGCCAGCACCCTAACCAGGGAGACTGAAGCTTTCTTT. It yields the protein CASTLTRETEAFF.

The gene calls are TRBV5-6 and TRBJ1-5, with a weak D call TRBD1 (6 bases). There are 19 residues in the CDR3. V was shortened by 3 bases and J by 0 bases, with 22 bases between the two germline ends. The germline V gene encodes CDR1 SGHDT and CDR2 YYEEEE. In nucleotides, the CDR3 is TGTGCCAGCAGCTCAAAACGGGGGGCGAGTGGATATAGCAATCAGCCCCAGCATTTT. Amino acid sequence: CASSSKRGASGYSNQPQHF. Filled out from reference TRBV5-6 and TRBJ1-5, the complete variable domain reads DAGVTQSPTHLIKTRGQQVTLRCSPKSGHDTVSWYQQALGQGPQFIFQYYEEEERQRGNFPDRFSGHQFPNYSSELNVNALLLGDSALYLCASSSKRGASGYSNQPQHFGDGTRLSIL.

The CDR3 nucleotides are TGCGCCAGCAAGGGAATAGCGGGAGGGGCCCAAGAGACCCAGTACTTC. This codes for CASKGIAGGAQETQYF. The chain is built from TRBV5-1 and TRBJ2-5; TRBD2 matches at 11 bases. The CDR3 spans 16 residues. Germline loops: CDR1 SGHRS, CDR2 YFSETQ. V trimming: 6 bases; J trimming: 1 base; junction bases outside the gene matches: 8.

V gene TRBV27 combines with J gene TRBJ2-7; D possibly corresponds to TRBD1 (6 bases). The CDR3 spans 12 residues. Germline V gene data show CDR1 as MNHEY and CDR2 as SMNVEV (reference sequence). The V gene lost 6 bases and the J gene lost 5 bases, with 11 bases spanning the gap. The CDR3 protein is CASRGAGDEQYF. The CDR3 nucleotides are TGTGCCAGCAGGGGAGCAGGGGACGAGCAGTACTTC.

The chain carries TRBV4-1 and TRBJ2-7; possibly TRBD2 for D (5 bases). V was cut by 0 bases and J by 6 bases, with 15 bases left in between. Germline CDR1 and CDR2: MGHRA and YSYEKL. This CDR3 contains 15 residues. As DNA, the CDR3 is TGCGCCAGCAGCCAAGATCCCGGGAAAAGCAGCGAGCAGTACTTC. This codes for CASSQDPGKSSEQYF.

The J gene is TRBJ2-2, the V gene TRBV5-8; D could derive from TRBD1 or TRBD2 (6 bases each). CDR3 length: 14 residues. The germline CDR1 and CDR2 sequences are SGHTS and YDEGEE. Trimming took 6 bases from V and 1 from J, leaving 10 bases between them. CDR3 DNA: TGTGCCAGCAACAGGGAGGTGAACACCGGGGAGCTGTTTTTT. Its translation: CASNREVNTGELFF.

The V and J genes are TRBV11-3 and TRBJ2-5; D may be TRBD1 (5 bases). The CDR3 sequence is 18 residues long. Germline values: CDR1 SGHNT, CDR2 YENEEA. Trimming took off 5 bases at V and 2 bases at J, with 24 bases between the two ends. In DNA, the CDR3 is TGTGCCAGCAGCCTTCAAATGCCCAAACGACAGAAACAAGAGACCCAGTACTTC. Translation gives CASSLQMPKRQKQETQYF.

The CDR3 sequence is CASSPSGLAQETQYF. CDR3 in DNA: TGTGCCAGTAGTCCTAGCGGCTTAGCTCAAGAGACCCAGTACTTC. The chain uses TRBV19 and TRBJ2-5, with 7 bases aligning to TRBD2. The CDR3 covers 15 residues. The germline V gene has CDR1 LNHDA and CDR2 SQIVND (reference sequence). J was trimmed by 2 bases and V by 5 bases; bases with no gene match: 8.

The V gene is TRBV7-9, the J gene TRBJ1-6; tentatively, D is TRBD1 (6 bases). Germline assignment: CDR1 SEHNR and CDR2 FQNEAQ (reference sequence). This CDR3 spans 15 amino acids. Between the trimmed V and J ends, which lost 6 bases and 8 bases, there was a span of 17 bases. As DNA, the CDR3 is TGTGCCAGCAGGCAAAACCAGGGGCTTGATTCACCCCTCCACTTT. It specifies CASRQNQGLDSPLHF.

This chain joins TRBV19 and TRBJ1-5; D possibly corresponds to TRBD1 (6 bases). This CDR3 contains 19 residues. V was clipped by 5 bases and J by 0 bases, with 23 bases between them. Germline CDR1 reads LNHDA; CDR2 reads SQIVND (reference sequence). CDR3 DNA sequence: TGTGCCAGTAGTGGGGATACAGGGAAGAGGTCTTATAGCAATCAGCCCCAGCATTTT. Translation: CASSGDTGKRSYSNQPQHF.

This chain connects TRBV11-2 to TRBJ2-5; no reliable D call. Germline lookup yields CDR1 SGHAT and CDR2 FQNNGV. The CDR3 is 13 residues long. Between the trimmed V and J ends, which lost 4 bases and 5 bases, there was a span of 11 bases. In nucleotides, the CDR3 is TGTGCCAGCAGCTCCTGGCGGCGGGAGACCCAGTACTTC. This encodes CASSSWRRETQYF.

The chain recombines TRBV4-2 with TRBJ2-1; D gene ambiguous. V lost 4 bases and J 7 bases, leaving 5 bases between the germline ends. In germline, CDR1 is LGHNA, CDR2 YNFKEQ. The CDR3 is 11 residues long. Here the CDR3 reads CASSRGNEQFF. CDR3 nucleotide sequence: TGTGCCAGCAGCCGAGGTAATGAGCAGTTCTTC.

The count of this clone is one. V and J are TRBV27 and TRBJ2-3; 9 bases map to TRBD1. The V and J ends lost 6 bases and 6 bases, in that order; junction bases with no gene match: 13. CDR1 is MNHEY and CDR2 is SMNVEV in the germline V gene (reference sequence). This CDR3 contains 16 residues. This chain's CDR3 is CASRPIRDRVLDTQYF. CDR3 coding DNA: TGTGCCAGCAGACCGATACGGGACAGGGTACTCGATACGCAGTATTTT.

The gene calls are TRBV18 and TRBJ1-1; D unresolved. Per the germline V gene, CDR1 is KGHSH and CDR2 is LQKENI. The CDR3 consists of 14 residues. V lost 3 bases and J 5 bases, leaving 13 bases between the germline ends. This CDR3 is CASSPQTVGTEAFF. The CDR3 DNA follows: TGTGCCAGCTCACCCCAGACGGTTGGGACTGAAGCTTTCTTT.

The J gene is TRBJ2-5, the V gene TRBV18, with D unresolved. The CDR3 runs 15 residues. The germline V gene has CDR1 KGHSH and CDR2 LQKENI. V lost 2 bases and J lost 0, with 10 bases in between. The CDR3: CASSPSGRDQETQYF. In DNA form, the CDR3 reads TGTGCCAGCTCACCAAGTGGCAGAGACCAAGAGACCCAGTACTTC.

This chain links TRBV5-1 with TRBJ2-1; 7 nucleotides match TRBD1. J gave up 2 bases and V 2 bases, and 4 bases lay outside the gene matches. The CDR3 runs to 15 residues. Germline V lookup: CDR1 SGHRS, CDR2 YFSETQ. CDR3 coding DNA: TGCGCCAGCAGCTTACAGGGGCCAACCTACAATGAGCAGTTCTTC. Translated: CASSLQGPTYNEQFF. Complete variable domain (other parts from reference TRBV5-1 and TRBJ2-1): KAGVTQTPRYLIKTRGQQVTLSCSPISGHRSVSWYQQTPGQGLQFLFEYFSETQRNKGNFPGRFSGRQFSNSRSEMNVSTLELGDSALYLCASSLQGPTYNEQFFGPGTRLTVL.

The chain has TRBV5-4 and TRBJ2-7; the match to TRBD1 covers 9 bases. The CDR3 has 13 residues. With 4 bases clipped from V and 5 bases from J, the junction kept 4 bases outside the gene matches. CDR1 is SGHNT and CDR2 is YYREEE in the germline V gene (reference sequence). The DNA for the CDR3 is TGTGCCAGCAGCCGGGACAGGGCCGACGAGCAGTACTTC. It translates to CASSRDRADEQYF.

This chain joins TRBV6-4 and TRBJ2-3; D might be TRBD2 (5 bases). Germline-derived CDR1 and CDR2 are MRHNA and SNTAGT. The CDR3 has 13 amino acids. Trimming shortened V by 3 bases and J by 5 bases, and 9 bases separated the two germline ends. The CDR3 loop reads CASSEGARDTQYF. CDR3 in DNA: TGTGCCAGCAGTGAGGGAGCGAGAGATACGCAGTATTTT.

This chain's CDR3 is CASSVEAGVGYTF. CDR3 DNA: TGTGCCAGCAGCGTAGAGGCCGGGGTGGGCTACACCTTC. This sequence joins TRBV9 and TRBJ1-2; D call uncertain. The germline gives CDR1 SGDLS, CDR2 YYNGEE. The CDR3 totals 13 residues. Trimming took off 0 bases at V and 8 bases at J, with 11 bases between the two ends.

CDR3 region: CASSSYTGELFF. CDR3 nucleotide sequence: TGTGCCAGCAGCTCCTACACCGGGGAGCTGTTTTTT. The chain has TRBV5-4 and TRBJ2-2; no clear D. The V end was cut by 3 bases, the J end by 3 bases, with 3 bases between. The CDR3 loop spans 12 amino acids. From germline, CDR1 is SGHNT and CDR2 YYREEE (reference sequence).

This sequence joins TRBV6-2 or TRBV6-3 and TRBJ2-7; D remains ambiguous. Germline CDR1 and CDR2: MNHEY and SVGEGT. Trimming took 4 bases from V and 7 from J, leaving 11 bases between them. This CDR3 has 12 residues. The CDR3 protein is CASSSGPWEQYF. The CDR3 nucleotides are TGTGCCAGCAGTTCGGGCCCTTGGGAGCAGTACTTC.

The chain is built from TRBV5-6 and TRBJ2-7; D ambiguous. Germline values: CDR1 SGHDT, CDR2 YYEEEE. V was clipped by 0 bases and J by 7 bases, with 17 bases between them. This CDR3 has 15 residues. This CDR3 reads CASSLEGRSLEEQYF. CDR3 nucleotides: TGTGCCAGCAGCTTGGAAGGCCGATCTCTAGAAGAGCAGTACTTC.